The source of this T cell receptor (beta chain) is a study of shared clonotypes between healthy human individuals. Study at large: The study drew on a couple of women and a few men aged 18 to 49 as donors.

Details on this clone: Its antigen is undetermined.

In replicate PCRs of sorted subsets, roughly 210 ng DNA, about 29,000 T cell genomes, was used. Assay used: immunoSEQ multiplex PCR; TCRdb lists only in-frame clones, some missing. The table records roughly 1.4 million clones, around 98.5% of them present only once. Regarding the study as a whole: Memory subsets generally showed lower estimated richness than naive subsets. Sampling was confined to blood; repertoires within tissues likely differ.

CDR3 size: 14 residues. Between the trimmed V and J ends, which lost 4 bases and 9 bases, there was a span of 17 bases. From germline, CDR1 is SGHDT and CDR2 YYEEEE. The gene calls are TRBV5-6 and TRBJ2-1; a possible D gene is TRBD2 (5 bases). The sequenced material came from naive CD4+ T cells sorted from blood. Subset noted: CD45RA+ positively selected. The TCR sequence derives from a man under 40 in good health. CDR3 nucleotide sequence: TGTGCCAGCAGCCCCCCCGGGTGGGAGCCTGAGCAGTTCTTC. Translation gives CASSPPGWEPEQFF.